Listed below are T cell receptor beta chains from one sample, sequenced in a study of blood T cell repertoires in COVID-19. Clones were read by immunoSEQ multiplex PCR, and TCRdb kept only the in-frame ones, dropping some. The sample lists approximately 170,000 clones; 80% to 90% were seen once. The sequenced sample was peripheral blood. All receptors come from a man between 18 and 35 years old who had recovered from COVID-19. Each CDR3 is given with its conserved first and last residue. The D gene is left open where the match is weak. Expanded clones are given a class, and other clones once, few, many or no size at all.

TRBJ1-1 | - | - | TRBV7-2 | TGTGCCAGCAGCTTAAATGAGTCCGGGGGAGCTTTCTTT | CASSLNESGGAFF
TRBJ1-3 | - | - | TRBV30 | TGTGCCTGGAGACGGAGCGACTCTGGAAACACCATATATTTT | CAWRRSDSGNTIYF
TRBJ2-7 | - | - | TRBV6-5 | TGTGCCAGCAGGCGGGACAGCTCCTACGAGCAGTACTTC | CASRRDSSYEQYF
TRBJ2-2 | TRBD2 | - | TRBV4-3 | TGCGCCAGCAGCAGTAGACTAGCGGGACTCACCGGGGAGCTGTTTTTT | CASSSRLAGLTGELFF
TRBJ1-4 | - | - | TRBV12-5 | TGTGCTAGTGGTCCCCCAGCGGGTTCGACTAATGAAAAACTGTTTTTT | CASGPPAGSTNEKLFF
TRBJ2-7 | - | - | TRBV30 | TGTGCCTGGAGTGTGAGGGGCAGGGAGGAGAGAGGGGAGCAGTACTTC | CAWSVRGREERGEQYF
TRBJ2-7 | TRBD1 | - | TRBV18 | TGTGCCAGCTCACGAGACAGGGATACCTACGAGCAGTACTTC | CASSRDRDTYEQYF
TRBJ1-2 | TRBD1 | once | TRBV24-1 | TGTGCCACCAGTGATTCGACAGGGGGCGGAGAGCTCTATGGCTACACCTTC | CATSDSTGGGELYGYTF
TRBJ2-5 | TRBD2 | - | TRBV6-6 | TGTGCCAGCAGTTACGGTGGGGGGGACCAAGAGACCCAGTACTTC | CASSYGGGDQETQYF
TRBJ2-2 | - | - | TRBV5-1 | TGCGCCAGCAGCTTGGATCAATCGAGCCGCGGGGAGCTGTTTTTT | CASSLDQSSRGELFF
TRBJ2-3 | TRBD2 | - | TRBV4-3 | TGCGCCAGCAGCCAAGATTGGGCGGGGCTAGCGGGAGCCACAGATACGCAGTATTTT | CASSQDWAGLAGATDTQYF
TRBJ2-1 | TRBD2 | - | TRBV9 | TGTGCCAGCAGCATAGCGGGAGCGACCTACAATGAGCAGTTCTTC | CASSIAGATYNEQFF
TRBJ1-2 | - | - | TRBV15 | TGTGCCACCAGCAGAGATTTTCAGGATGGCTACACCTTC | CATSRDFQDGYTF
TRBJ1-5 | TRBD1 | - | TRBV28 | TGTGCCAGCATCCCATACAGGGGTGATCAGCCCCAGCATTTT | CASIPYRGDQPQHF
TRBJ2-1 | TRBD1 | - | TRBV11-2 | TGTGCCAGCAGCTTCCGGGACAGTTACAATGAGCAGTTCTTC | CASSFRDSYNEQFF
TRBJ2-2 | TRBD2 | - | TRBV2 | TGTGCCAGCAGTAGCGGGAGGGCCAGCACCGGGGAGCTGTTTTTT | CASSSGRASTGELFF
TRBJ2-7 | TRBD1 | - | TRBV5-4 | TGTGCCAGCAGCTTAGCCGGGACAGGGTCCCACGAGCAGTACTTC | CASSLAGTGSHEQYF
TRBJ2-7 | TRBD1 | once | TRBV12-3/TRBV12-4 | TGTGCCAGCAGTCGGACAGGAGCCTACGAGCAGTACTTC | CASSRTGAYEQYF